These 20 T cell receptor beta chains originate from one sample sequenced in a study of T-cell memory formation after mild COVID-19. TCRdb called the 5' RACE reads again in MiXCR, with one record for every CDR3 protein. The sample has 150,000 to 200,000 distinct CDR3 sequences; approximately 16% are singletons. Sequenced: PBMCs or a T cell subset sorted from them (not recorded which). The receptor set was obtained from an adult woman who had mild COVID-19 (a few samples of this study predate the infection). Cell type and time point are not known.

This chain connects TRBV10-3 to TRBJ2-3; D not certain. Trimming shortened V by 0 bases and J by 2 bases, and 9 bases separated the two germline ends. The CDR3 length is 15 residues. The V gene's germline CDR1 is ENHRY and CDR2 SYGVKD. CDR3 in amino acids: CAISESMGNTDTQYF. The DNA of the CDR3 is TGTGCCATCAGTGAGTCGATGGGGAACACAGATACGCAGTATTTT.

The chain uses TRBV29-1 and TRBJ2-3, with unresolved D. CDR1 is SQVTM, CDR2 ANQGSEA, per germline. Trimming shortened V by 2 bases and J by 0 bases, and 3 bases separated the two germline ends. This CDR3 comprises 12 residues. This CDR3 is CSVESSTDTQYF. The CDR3 nucleotides read TGCAGCGTTGAATCTAGCACAGATACGCAGTATTTT.

The CDR3: CSARTVGDGPQHF. DNA for the CDR3: TGCAGTGCTAGGACGGTGGGGGACGGGCCCCAGCATTTT. The chain has TRBV20-1 and TRBJ1-5; tentatively, D is TRBD1 (5 bases). Trimming took 3 bases from V and 9 from J, leaving 15 bases between them. CDR1 is DFQATT and CDR2 is SNEGSKA in the germline V gene (reference sequence). There are 13 residues in the CDR3.

The DNA for the CDR3 is TGTGCCAGCAGCTTAGTTACTAGCGGCTACAATGAGCAGTTCTTC. It specifies CASSLVTSGYNEQFF. V gene TRBV7-3 combines with J gene TRBJ2-1; TRBD2 matches 8 bases. This CDR3 region has 15 residues. Germline V CDR1 and CDR2: SGHTA, FQGTGA. J gave up 3 bases and V 2 bases, and 3 bases lay outside the gene matches. The variable domain in full, with the rest retrieved from reference TRBV7-3 and TRBJ2-1, is GAGVSQTPSNKVTEKGKYVELRCDPISGHTALYWYRQSLGQGPEFLIYFQGTGAADDSGLPNDRFFAVRPEGSVSTLKIQRTERGDSAVYLCASSLVTSGYNEQFFGPGTRLTVL.

V usage is TRBV6-2 or TRBV6-3 and J usage is TRBJ2-7; 7 bases match TRBD1. The germline CDR1 and CDR2 sequences are MNHEY and SVGEGT. This CDR3 has 13 amino acids. V trimming: 2 bases; J trimming: 3 bases; junction bases outside the gene matches: 1. Here the CDR3 reads CASSYRGLYEQYF. Written as DNA, the CDR3 is TGTGCCAGCAGTTACAGGGGGCTCTACGAGCAGTACTTC.

This clonotype appeared a few times. The V and J genes are TRBV5-1 and TRBJ1-4; 8 bases match TRBD1. Germline CDR1 reads SGHRS; CDR2 reads YFSETQ. The CDR3 extends over 14 amino acids. After removal of 6 bases from V and 2 bases from J, the junction contained 3 bases not matched to a gene. CDR3 sequence: CASTTGATNEKLFF. The CDR3, as DNA: TGCGCCAGCACGACAGGGGCCACTAATGAAAAACTGTTTTTT.

V usage is TRBV2 and J usage is TRBJ1-5; perhaps TRBD1 as D (5 bases). Germline V gene data show CDR1 as SNHLY and CDR2 as FYNNEI. The CDR3 loop spans 15 amino acids. Trimming removed 6 bases at V and 0 bases at J, with 12 bases between. The CDR3 bases are TGTGCCAGCAGCCCCCGACAGATTAGCAATCAGCCCCAGCATTTT. Translation gives CASSPRQISNQPQHF.

V and J are TRBV29-1 and TRBJ2-5; maybe TRBD2 (6 bases). There are 13 residues in the CDR3. Trimming stripped 3 bases from V and 5 bases from J, with 13 bases between. CDR1 and CDR2 (germline): SQVTM, ANQGSEA. This CDR3 is CSVDSASVETQYF. CDR3 nucleotide sequence: TGCAGCGTTGATAGTGCTAGCGTGGAGACCCAGTACTTC.

V and J are TRBV5-1 and TRBJ2-3, with D maybe TRBD2 (6 bases). CDR3 length: 14 amino acids. Germline-derived CDR1 and CDR2 are SGHRS and YFSETQ. Trimming removed 4 bases from V and 1 base from J, with 10 bases in between. CDR3 coding DNA: TGCGCCAGCAGCAGGGGCGGGGGCACAGATACGCAGTATTTT. Amino acid sequence: CASSRGGGTDTQYF.

A few counts support this clonotype. The chain links TRBV7-2 to TRBJ2-1; D is unresolved. The V and J ends lost 4 bases and 13 bases respectively, with 14 bases between them. The CDR3 extends over 12 amino acids. Germline CDR1 SGHTA, CDR2 FQGNSA. CDR3 coding DNA: TGTGCCAGCAGCTCCGGACCGGGCCCACAGTTCTTC. This encodes CASSSGPGPQFF.

The chain couples TRBV11-2 to TRBJ2-2; 8 nucleotides align to TRBD2. The CDR3 loop spans 15 amino acids. CDR1 and CDR2 from the germline V gene are SGHAT and FQNNGV. V dropped 3 bases and J dropped 5; count of bases not matched to a gene: 5. Written as DNA, the CDR3 is TGTGCCAGCAGCTTTAACCGGGGGGGAACCGGGGAGCTGTTTTTT. Translation gives CASSFNRGGTGELFF.

This sequence joins TRBV20-1 and TRBJ2-7; a possible D gene is TRBD1 (7 bases). The CDR3 consists of 16 residues. V gave up 4 bases and J gave up 7 bases, with 26 bases separating them. Germline lookup yields CDR1 DFQATT and CDR2 SNEGSKA (reference sequence). This CDR3 reads CSATPAGQGGIGEQYF. CDR3 DNA: TGCAGTGCTACCCCGGCCGGGCAGGGGGGAATAGGAGAGCAGTACTTC.

This clonotype has just a few counts. The chain employs TRBV18 and TRBJ2-1, with D uncertain. This CDR3 comprises 13 residues. Germline CDR1 reads KGHSH; CDR2 reads LQKENI. V was pared by 2 bases and J by 9 bases, with 11 bases between. CDR3 region: CASSPALEGEQFF. The CDR3 DNA is TGTGCCAGCTCACCAGCTCTTGAAGGTGAGCAGTTCTTC.

This rearrangement joins TRBV6-1 to TRBJ2-7, with D unresolved. V shed 2 bases and J shed 1 base, with 9 bases lying between them. Per germline, CDR1 MNHNS and CDR2 SASEGT. The CDR3 is 14 amino acids. In nucleotides, the CDR3 is TGTGCCAGCAGTGAAAGAGGCACATCCTACGAGCAGTACTTC. Amino acids: CASSERGTSYEQYF.

The CDR3 spells CSASPLRDTGYGYTF. The CDR3 coding sequence is TGCAGTGCTAGCCCTCTCCGGGACACTGGATATGGCTACACCTTC. The chain is built from TRBV20-1 and TRBJ1-2, with D maybe TRBD1 (6 bases). The CDR3 runs to 15 residues. V lost 3 bases and J 5 bases, leaving 19 bases between the germline ends. Germline CDR1 and CDR2: DFQATT and SNEGSKA (reference sequence).

In this sample, this clonotype turned up a few times. The rearrangement joins TRBV5-1 to TRBJ1-6; the D gene is possibly TRBD1 (5 bases). V gave up 0 bases and J gave up 9 bases, with 10 bases separating them. The CDR3 loop spans 14 amino acids. Germline V lookup: CDR1 SGHRS, CDR2 YFSETQ. CDR3: CASSLGQSGSPLHF. The CDR3 region has the DNA TGCGCCAGCAGCTTGGGACAGTCCGGTTCACCCCTCCACTTT.

This clonotype has a handful of counts. The chain combines TRBV27 with TRBJ1-1, with 7 bases fitting TRBD1. The CDR3 length is 14 residues. Germline V lookup: CDR1 MNHEY, CDR2 SMNVEV (reference sequence). Trimming took 5 bases from V and 1 from J; bases not matched to a gene: 4. The CDR3, as DNA: TGTGCCAGCAGTGTACAGGGGCCGAACACTGAAGCTTTCTTT. This sequence encodes CASSVQGPNTEAFF.

This clonotype was picked up many times. V usage is TRBV15 and J usage is TRBJ2-5; D call uncertain. V lost 0 bases, J lost 4 bases, and 6 bases lay in between. The CDR3 sequence is 13 residues long. Germline V gives CDR1 LNHNV, CDR2 YYDKDF (reference sequence). CDR3 DNA: TGTGCCACCAGCAGAGATTTGCGAGAGACCCAGTACTTC. Protein product: CATSRDLRETQYF.

In this sample, this clonotype turned up a few times. The chain couples TRBV30 to TRBJ1-4; D is ambiguous. The CDR3 totals 13 residues. Germline CDR1 is GTSNPN and CDR2 is SVGIG (reference sequence). V lost 3 bases and J lost 7, with 12 bases in between. CDR3 coding DNA: TGTGCCTGGAGCCTAACTACGGTTGAAAAACTGTTTTTT. Translation gives CAWSLTTVEKLFF.

The rearrangement links TRBV3-1 to TRBJ2-5; 7 nucleotides line up with TRBD2. Germline V lookup: CDR1 LGHDT, CDR2 YNNKEL (reference sequence). V dropped 0 bases and J dropped 5; count of bases not matched to a gene: 6. The CDR3 consists of 15 residues. The CDR3 region is CASSQDWTRGETQYF. CDR3 sequence (DNA): TGTGCCAGCAGCCAAGACTGGACTAGGGGTGAGACCCAGTACTTC.